These T cell receptor beta chains were read from a single sample in a study of cytomegalovirus exposure and HLA in healthy donors. Some clones are missing from TCRdb's copy, which holds only in-frame ones; the method was immunoSEQ multiplex PCR. The sample contains tens of thousands of clones, approximately 70% of which appear only once. The sample was PBMCs. These receptors were obtained from a woman aged 50 to 60 in good health and CMV-seropositive. The CDR3 runs from the conserved cysteine through the conserved F or W. Fields, in order: CDR3 DNA, CDR3 protein, CDR3 length, D gene, V gene, clone size, J gene. A D gene is named only where the DNA matches it firmly. Not every row has a clone size; where given, it reads once, few, many or a size class.

CDR3nt: TGTGCCAGCAGTGGACAGCTACAAGAGACCCAGTACTTC
CDR3aa: CASSGQLQETQYF
len: 13
d_gene: .
v_gene: TRBV5-4
abundance: .
j_gene: TRBJ2-5

CDR3nt: TGTGCCAGCAGCCCCTTTAACACAGGGCATAGGGGCTCTGGAAACACCATATATTTT
CDR3aa: CASSPFNTGHRGSGNTIYF
len: 19
d_gene: .
v_gene: TRBV9
abundance: .
j_gene: TRBJ1-3

CDR3nt: TGTGCCAGCATTGAATGGGGGCCGGGCGTGACCTACGAGCAGTACTTC
CDR3aa: CASIEWGPGVTYEQYF
len: 16
d_gene: .
v_gene: TRBV6-4
abundance: .
j_gene: TRBJ2-7

CDR3nt: TGTGCCAGCAGCTTACAGGGAACTACGAGAGAGACCCAGTACTTC
CDR3aa: CASSLQGTTRETQYF
len: 15
d_gene: .
v_gene: TRBV7-6
abundance: .
j_gene: TRBJ2-5

CDR3nt: TGTGCCAGCAGCTTTAGCGGCCCTCGGAATGAGCAGTTCTTC
CDR3aa: CASSFSGPRNEQFF
len: 14
d_gene: .
v_gene: TRBV5-8
abundance: .
j_gene: TRBJ2-1

CDR3nt: TGTGCCAGCAGGCCCGGGACAGGGGATCGGTCACCCCTCCACTTT
CDR3aa: CASRPGTGDRSPLHF
len: 15
d_gene: TRBD1
v_gene: TRBV27
abundance: .
j_gene: TRBJ1-6

CDR3nt: TGTGCCAGCAGCTTGGCCTACGGTAGCTCCTACGAGCAGTACTTC
CDR3aa: CASSLAYGSSYEQYF
len: 15
d_gene: .
v_gene: TRBV5-5
abundance: .
j_gene: TRBJ2-7

CDR3nt: TGTGCCGGCTATCTGGGCCTTGAAGCTTTCTTT
CDR3aa: CAGYLGLEAFF
len: 11
d_gene: .
v_gene: TRBV7-9
abundance: few
j_gene: TRBJ1-1

CDR3nt: TGTGCCAGCAGTCTATCCCGGGACACCTACTCCTACGAGCAGTACTTC
CDR3aa: CASSLSRDTYSYEQYF
len: 16
d_gene: .
v_gene: TRBV27
abundance: .
j_gene: TRBJ2-7

CDR3nt: TGTGCCAGCAGCTTAGGGGGAGGGAGGGAAGATACGCAGTATTTT
CDR3aa: CASSLGGGREDTQYF
len: 15
d_gene: TRBD2
v_gene: TRBV7-3
abundance: once
j_gene: TRBJ2-3

CDR3nt: TGTGCCAGCAGCCAACACGCGGGGGGGCCGAGAGATACGCAGTATTTT
CDR3aa: CASSQHAGGPRDTQYF
len: 16
d_gene: TRBD2
v_gene: TRBV7-9
abundance: .
j_gene: TRBJ2-3

CDR3nt: TGTGCCAGTGGGGCAGGCTATGAGCAGTTCTTC
CDR3aa: CASGAGYEQFF
len: 11
d_gene: .
v_gene: TRBV19
abundance: .
j_gene: TRBJ2-1

CDR3nt: TGTGCCAGCCCGTTAGTAACTTTGGACAGTTTTAACTATGGCTACACCTTC
CDR3aa: CASPLVTLDSFNYGYTF
len: 17
d_gene: .
v_gene: TRBV6-4
abundance: .
j_gene: TRBJ1-2

CDR3nt: TGTGCCAGCTCACCACGGCTAACTGCCGGGGAGACCCAGTACTTC
CDR3aa: CASSPRLTAGETQYF
len: 15
d_gene: .
v_gene: TRBV18
abundance: .
j_gene: TRBJ2-5

CDR3nt: TGTGCCAGCAGTACAATGGACAGGGGCGTTGTCTATGGCTACACCTTC
CDR3aa: CASSTMDRGVVYGYTF
len: 16
d_gene: TRBD1
v_gene: TRBV28
abundance: .
j_gene: TRBJ1-2

CDR3nt: TGTGCCAGCAGCCCGGGAGCGACAGAGACCCAGTACTTC
CDR3aa: CASSPGATETQYF
len: 13
d_gene: .
v_gene: TRBV7-2
abundance: .
j_gene: TRBJ2-5

CDR3nt: TGCAGCGTTAGTCTAGCGACGGAGCAGTACTTC
CDR3aa: CSVSLATEQYF
len: 11
d_gene: .
v_gene: TRBV29-1
abundance: .
j_gene: TRBJ2-7

CDR3nt: TGTGCCAGCAGCTTGTTAATCCTAGCGGGAGCCACAGATACGCAGTATTTT
CDR3aa: CASSLLILAGATDTQYF
len: 17
d_gene: TRBD2
v_gene: TRBV5-4
abundance: .
j_gene: TRBJ2-3

CDR3nt: TGTGCCAGCAGCCCGACAGGGGGAAGGAACACCATATATTTT
CDR3aa: CASSPTGGRNTIYF
len: 14
d_gene: TRBD1
v_gene: TRBV7-9
abundance: .
j_gene: TRBJ1-3

CDR3nt: TGTGCCAGCAGTTTACCAGGTGCACTAGCGGGAGTAGATACGCAGTATTTT
CDR3aa: CASSLPGALAGVDTQYF
len: 17
d_gene: TRBD2
v_gene: TRBV28
abundance: .
j_gene: TRBJ2-3

CDR3nt: TGTGCCAGCAGCCCAAGACTAGCGGGAAGGGTAAATGAGCAGTTCTTC
CDR3aa: CASSPRLAGRVNEQFF
len: 16
d_gene: TRBD2
v_gene: TRBV7-9
abundance: .
j_gene: TRBJ2-1

CDR3nt: TGCGCCGGCAGCCAAGAGGCGAACACTGAAGCTTTCTTT
CDR3aa: CAGSQEANTEAFF
len: 13
d_gene: .
v_gene: TRBV4-3
abundance: .
j_gene: TRBJ1-1

CDR3nt: TGTGCCAGCAGTCTATCTAGACGCGATAACTATGGCTACACCTTC
CDR3aa: CASSLSRRDNYGYTF
len: 15
d_gene: .
v_gene: TRBV28
abundance: .
j_gene: TRBJ1-2

CDR3nt: TGCGCCAGCACCCGACAGGGATCCCGCTCCTACGAGCAGTACTTC
CDR3aa: CASTRQGSRSYEQYF
len: 15
d_gene: TRBD1
v_gene: TRBV10-1
abundance: .
j_gene: TRBJ2-7

CDR3nt: TGTGCCAGCAGGGAGGGAGGTGAAACTGAAGCTTTCTTT
CDR3aa: CASREGGETEAFF
len: 13
d_gene: .
v_gene: TRBV28
abundance: .
j_gene: TRBJ1-1

CDR3nt: TGTGCCAGCAGCCTCGGGGAGACCCAGTACTTC
CDR3aa: CASSLGETQYF
len: 11
d_gene: .
v_gene: TRBV2
abundance: .
j_gene: TRBJ2-5

CDR3nt: TGTGCCACAAGCCATGGAAACACCATATATTTT
CDR3aa: CATSHGNTIYF
len: 11
d_gene: .
v_gene: TRBV28
abundance: .
j_gene: TRBJ1-3

CDR3nt: TGTGCCAGCAGCTCCTCGAGGACCCAGTACTTC
CDR3aa: CASSSSRTQYF
len: 11
d_gene: .
v_gene: TRBV7-9
abundance: .
j_gene: TRBJ2-5

CDR3nt: TGTGCCAGCCAATACAGGGGCAATCAGCCCCAGCATTTT
CDR3aa: CASQYRGNQPQHF
len: 13
d_gene: .
v_gene: TRBV28
abundance: .
j_gene: TRBJ1-5

CDR3nt: TGTGCCAGCAGCTTAGCACTAGCAGGGACCCAGTACTTC
CDR3aa: CASSLALAGTQYF
len: 13
d_gene: .
v_gene: TRBV7-6
abundance: .
j_gene: TRBJ2-5

CDR3nt: TGTGCCAGCTTGCAGGGGGGATTTGGTGAAAAACTGTTTTTT
CDR3aa: CASLQGGFGEKLFF
len: 14
d_gene: TRBD1
v_gene: TRBV2
abundance: .
j_gene: TRBJ1-4

CDR3nt: TGTGCCAGCAGCCCAGCGGACAGGGACTCCTACGAGCAGTACTTC
CDR3aa: CASSPADRDSYEQYF
len: 15
d_gene: TRBD1
v_gene: TRBV5-8
abundance: .
j_gene: TRBJ2-7

CDR3nt: TGTGCCAGCAGACCGACTAGCGACCAAGAGACCCAGTACTTC
CDR3aa: CASRPTSDQETQYF
len: 14
d_gene: TRBD2
v_gene: TRBV7-2
abundance: .
j_gene: TRBJ2-5